This passage covers 17 T cell receptor beta chains from one sample sequenced in a study of identical twins. TCRdb fed the 5' RACE reads into MiXCR, producing one record per CDR3 protein. The sample contains about 690,000 distinct CDR3 sequences, approximately 6.1% of which appear only once. The sample was naive T cells sorted from blood. Receptors were obtained from a man between 18 and 29 years old in good health.

The rearrangement joins TRBV5-5 to TRBJ2-7; D unclear. The V gene's germline CDR1 is SGHKS and CDR2 YYEKEE (reference sequence). V dropped 4 bases and J dropped 0 bases, with 8 bases sitting between them. CDR3 length equals 13 residues. Here the CDR3 reads CASSPELSYEQYV. The DNA for the CDR3 is TGTGCCAGCAGCCCGGAACTCTCCTACGAGCAGTACGTC.

This clonotype was seen at least ten times. CDR3 region: CASSHNDRASNYGYTF. CDR3 nucleotides: TGTGCCAGCAGCCACAACGACAGGGCATCTAACTATGGCTACACCTTC. This rearrangement joins TRBV5-5 to TRBJ1-2, with 7 bases identical to TRBD1. V shed 4 bases and J 0 bases; nucleotides not matched to a gene: 9. The CDR3 is 16 amino acids. Germline V gene sequence: CDR1 SGHKS, CDR2 YYEKEE (reference sequence).

This clonotype occurred many times. CDR3 in DNA: TGCGCCTCTTGCCGGGAGTCCAATGAGCAGTTCTTC. It translates to CASCRESNEQFF. The rearrangement links TRBV10-2 to TRBJ2-1; D possibly corresponds to TRBD2 (6 bases). From germline, CDR1 is WSHSY and CDR2 SAAADI. The CDR3 loop spans 12 amino acids. The V end was cut by 11 bases, the J end by 6 bases, with 14 bases between.

There are a few counts of this clonotype. The CDR3 DNA reads TGTGCCAGCAGACGGGGACAGGGCCTAATTTCCTCTGGAAACACCATATATTTT. It encodes CASRRGQGLISSGNTIYF. The V call is TRBV3-1, the J call TRBJ1-3; TRBD1 matches at 9 bases. The CDR3 spans 18 residues. CDR1 LGHDT and CDR2 YNNKEL come from the germline V gene (reference sequence). Germline trimming cut 6 bases from V and 0 bases from J; bases unmatched to any gene: 12.

This clonotype was observed many times. This chain uses TRBV5-5 with TRBJ2-1; D may be TRBD2 (6 bases). V dropped 4 bases and J dropped 9 bases, with 20 bases sitting between them. CDR1 is SGHKS and CDR2 is YYEKEE in the germline V gene (reference sequence). The CDR3 runs to 15 residues. The CDR3 spells CASSPRRGPEGEQFF. The CDR3 DNA sequence: TGTGCCAGCAGCCCCCGCCGAGGCCCGGAGGGTGAGCAGTTCTTC. Looking up the rest from reference TRBV5-5 and TRBJ2-1 gives the full variable domain: DAGVTQSPTHLIKTRGQQVTLRCSPISGHKSVSWYQQVLGQGPQFIFQYYEKEERGRGNFPDRFSARQFPNYSSELNVNALLLGDSALYLCASSPRRGPEGEQFFGPGTRLTVL.

About this clonotype itself: A much bigger clone sits one base away, suggesting this may be a read error. No conserved phenylalanine or tryptophan ends this CDR3, so it is likely a read error. The rearrangement joins TRBV6-5 to TRBJ1-6, with D unclear. Germline V gene lookup returns CDR1 MNHEY and CDR2 SVGAGI. V was clipped by 6 bases and J by 7 bases, with 7 bases between them. This CDR3 is built from 12 residues. This chain's CDR3 is CASRDGNSPLHC. CDR3 DNA: TGTGCCAGCAGGGACGGGAATTCACCCCTCCACTGT.

The V gene is TRBV4-1, the J gene TRBJ1-2; no firm D call. Germline V gene sequence: CDR1 MGHRA, CDR2 YSYEKL. The ends were cut back, 0 bases at V and 0 bases at J, with 17 bases in the middle. The CDR3 runs 18 residues. DNA of the CDR3: TGCGCCAGCAGCCAAGAGTGGGTGATAACTCCGGCTAACTATGGCTACACCTTC. This sequence encodes CASSQEWVITPANYGYTF.

This clonotype was detected a few times. The chain links TRBV2 to TRBJ1-5; no clear D. V lost 1 base to trimming and J lost 3 bases, with 7 bases between them. The CDR3 contains 14 residues. The germline gives CDR1 SNHLY, CDR2 FYNNEI. In nucleotides, the CDR3 is TGTGCCAGCAGTGAAGGTATACCCAATCAGCCCCAGCATTTT. It specifies CASSEGIPNQPQHF.

This chain connects TRBV7-2 to TRBJ1-6, with no clear D. The CDR3 runs to 14 residues. Germline CDR1 SGHTA, CDR2 FQGNSA. V was cut by 1 base and J by 7 bases, with 8 bases left in between. The CDR3 here is CASSLGVQNSPLHF. The CDR3 nucleotides are TGTGCCAGCAGCTTAGGGGTCCAGAATTCACCCCTCCACTTT.

This clonotype showed up just a few times. This chain joins TRBV5-1 and TRBJ2-7; the D call may be TRBD1 or TRBD2 (5 bases each). Germline CDR1 reads SGHRS; CDR2 reads YFSETQ. The CDR3 sequence is 13 residues long. Trimming left V 4 bases short and J 6 bases short, with 14 bases between. The CDR3 loop reads CASSGDGDSEQYV. The CDR3 DNA follows: TGCGCCAGCAGCGGGGACGGCGATAGCGAGCAGTACGTC.

Ten or more counts support this clonotype. The chain employs TRBV12-3 or TRBV12-4 and TRBJ2-1; D is perhaps TRBD2 (6 bases). This CDR3 contains 12 residues. V was cut by 7 bases and J by 8 bases, with 12 bases left in between. CDR3 sequence: CASNPGGDEQFF. CDR3 DNA sequence: TGTGCCAGCAACCCCGGCGGGGATGAGCAGTTCTTC.

The rearrangement links TRBV6-4 to TRBJ1-1, with 8 bases matching TRBD1. CDR1 and CDR2 (germline): MRHNA, SNTAGT. V was clipped by 6 bases and J by 4 bases; unmatched bases: 10. The CDR3 has 15 residues. The CDR3 loop is CASRDLPDRATEAFF. In nucleotides, the CDR3 is TGTGCCAGCAGGGACCTTCCGGACAGGGCCACTGAAGCTTTCTTT.

This clonotype showed up many times. The chain is built from TRBV29-1 and TRBJ2-2, with TRBD1 matching 7 bases. The CDR3 has 14 residues. V shed 5 bases, J shed 5 bases, and the junction held 8 bases outside the gene matches. CDR1 and CDR2 from the germline V gene are SQVTM and ANQGSEA. The CDR3 bases are TGCAGCGTTCGGACCAACAGGGGAACCGGGGAGCTGTTTTTT. Translation: CSVRTNRGTGELFF.

This clonotype was seen more than once but under ten times. V and J are TRBV6-2 or TRBV6-3 and TRBJ2-7, with D perhaps being TRBD1 or TRBD2 (5 bases each). V was clipped by 2 bases and J by 7 bases, with 18 bases between them. Per germline, CDR1 MNHEY and CDR2 SVGEGT. CDR3 length: 15 amino acids. CDR3 loop: CASSYTGTSWGEQYF. In DNA, the CDR3 is TGTGCCAGCAGTTACACCGGGACGAGCTGGGGAGAGCAGTACTTC.

This clonotype was seen many times. This chain connects TRBV11-2 to TRBJ1-2; the match to TRBD1 covers 7 bases. The CDR3 has 16 residues. With V trimmed by 5 bases and J by 0 bases, 9 bases remained unmatched. Per germline, CDR1 SGHAT and CDR2 FQNNGV. CDR3 coding DNA: TGTGCCAGCAGCCTAGCCTGGGACAGTCCTAACTATGGCTACACCTTC. Encoded protein: CASSLAWDSPNYGYTF. The full variable domain, completed using reference TRBV11-2 and TRBJ1-2, is EAGVAQSPRYKIIEKRQSVAFWCNPISGHATLYWYQQILGQGPKLLIQFQNNGVVDDSQLPKDRFSAERLKGVDSTLKIQPAKLEDSAVYLCASSLAWDSPNYGYTFGSGTRLTVV.

This rearrangement joins TRBV6-1 to TRBJ1-4, with no clear D. The CDR3 extends over 14 amino acids. Germline V gene lookup returns CDR1 MNHNS and CDR2 SASEGT. Trimming left V 6 bases short and J 5 bases short, with 13 bases between. CDR3 sequence: CASSPGSLNEKLFF. The CDR3 DNA is TGTGCCAGCAGCCCGGGTAGCCTAAATGAAAAACTGTTTTTT.

This clonotype was detected many times. The chain joins TRBV12-3 or TRBV12-4 to TRBJ2-2, with 11 bases aligning to TRBD2. The trim removed 6 bases at V and 7 bases at J, leaving 7 bases unmatched. CDR3 size: 15 residues. CDR3 loop: CASRDSGRAVGELFF. The DNA for the CDR3 is TGTGCCAGCAGGGATAGCGGGAGGGCCGTCGGGGAGCTGTTTTTT.